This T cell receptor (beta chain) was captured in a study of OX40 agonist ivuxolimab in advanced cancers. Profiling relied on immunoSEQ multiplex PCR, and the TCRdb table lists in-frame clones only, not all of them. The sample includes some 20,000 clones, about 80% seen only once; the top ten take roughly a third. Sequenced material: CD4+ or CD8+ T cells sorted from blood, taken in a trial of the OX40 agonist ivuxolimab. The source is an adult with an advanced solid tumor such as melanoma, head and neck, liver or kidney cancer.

CDR3 sequence (DNA): TGTGCCAGCAGCGGCCCATTACAGGGGGGGGACCAAGAGACCCAGTACTTC. This codes for CASSGPLQGGDQETQYF. This rearrangement joins TRBV9 to TRBJ2-5, with D possibly matching TRBD1 (8 bases). CDR1 and CDR2 (germline): SGDLS, YYNGEE. V lost 3 bases and J 0 bases, leaving 18 bases between the germline ends. The CDR3 totals 17 residues.